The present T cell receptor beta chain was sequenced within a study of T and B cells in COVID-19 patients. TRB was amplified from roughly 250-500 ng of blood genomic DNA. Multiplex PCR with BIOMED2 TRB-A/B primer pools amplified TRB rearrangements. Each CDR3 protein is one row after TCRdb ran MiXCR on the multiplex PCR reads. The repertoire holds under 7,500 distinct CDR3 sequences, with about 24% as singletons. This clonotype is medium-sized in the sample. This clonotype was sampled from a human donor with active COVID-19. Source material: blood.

CDR3 protein: CAWNGLAGESTGELFF. The CDR3 DNA is TGTGCCTGGAACGGACTAGCGGGAGAGTCCACCGGGGAGCTGTTTTTT. V gene TRBV30 combines with J gene TRBJ2-2; 13 positions match TRBD2. Germline CDR1 GTSNPN, CDR2 SVGIG (reference sequence). The J segment lost 4 bases and the V segment lost 4 bases, leaving 6 bases of the junction unmatched. The CDR3 contains 16 residues.